The present T cell receptor (beta chain) was sequenced within a study of lymphopenia after photon versus proton radiotherapy. Points from the study as a whole: Relative stability marked proton patients; photon patients lost diversity and naive cells. After the lymphocyte nadir, photon-treated repertoires showed oligoclonal expansion, especially of CD8+ Temra cells.

This clone was observed a few times. The target antigen is unknown. Trimming removed 6 bases at V and 1 base at J, with 9 bases between. Germline assignment: CDR1 LNHDA and CDR2 SQIVND (reference sequence). This CDR3 is 13 amino acids long. Profiled with immunoSEQ multiplex PCR; TCRdb holds only in-frame clones, not every one. The repertoire has some 14,000 clones, roughly four fifths of them found once; the top ten carry about 25%. This sequence was found in a man aged 50-59 years with gastric cancer. The V gene is TRBV19, the J gene TRBJ1-1, with D possibly TRBD1 on 6 matching bases. The specimen comprised peripheral blood, sampled from a patient treated with photon-based radiotherapy. This chain's CDR3 is CASSLGQNTEAFF. In DNA form, the CDR3 reads TGTGCCAGTAGCCTGGGACAGAACACTGAAGCTTTCTTT. Filled out from reference TRBV19 and TRBJ1-1, the complete variable domain reads DGGITQSPKYLFRKEGQNVTLSCEQNLNHDAMYWYRQDPGQGLRLIYYSQIVNDFQKGDIAEGYSVSREKKESFPLTVTSAQKNPTAFYLCASSLGQNTEAFFGQGTRLTVV.